Listed below are T cell receptor beta chains from one sample, sequenced in a study of T cell responses to AZD1222 COVID-19 vaccine. The method was immunoSEQ multiplex PCR; TCRdb's version includes in-frame clones alone and lacks a portion of them. Of roughly 150,000 clones listed, 80% to 95% were seen once; the top ten hold roughly 1.2%. Sequences were derived from peripheral blood, sampled 28 days after the second AZD1222 dose. These receptor sequences come from an adult who received the AZD1222 COVID-19 vaccine. CDR3s include the opening cysteine and the closing phenylalanine or tryptophan. Each record gives: D gene, V gene, J gene, clone size, CDR3 DNA, CDR3 protein. A D gene is named only where the DNA matches it firmly. Some rows have no size entry. The others give once, few or many, or a class for an expanded clone.

.	TRBV14	TRBJ2-7	.	TGTGCCAGCAGCCAAGGCCCTGTCGAGCAGTACTTC	CASSQGPVEQYF
.	TRBV7-3	TRBJ1-1	.	TGTGCCAGCAGCTTATCTTTGGTGAAGGACACTGAAGCTTTCTTT	CASSLSLVKDTEAFF
TRBD2	TRBV5-4	TRBJ2-7	.	TGTGCCAGCAGCACCAATAGCGGGAGCAACGAGCAGTACTTC	CASSTNSGSNEQYF
.	TRBV28	TRBJ2-3	.	TGTGCCAGCAGGGCAGATACGCAGTATTTT	CASRADTQYF
.	TRBV19	TRBJ2-2	once	TGTGCCAGTAGTTTGGGGCAGTGGAACACCGGGGAGCTGTTTTTT	CASSLGQWNTGELFF
.	TRBV2	TRBJ2-3	once	TGTGCCAGCAGTGAGTGGGGTGGGGATACGCAGTATTTT	CASSEWGGDTQYF
.	TRBV5-4	TRBJ1-2	.	TGTGCCAGCAGCGACACGGACTATGGCTACACCTTC	CASSDTDYGYTF
.	TRBV19	TRBJ2-7	.	TGTGCCAGTAGTATTACAGGGAACTACGAGCAGTACTTC	CASSITGNYEQYF
.	TRBV7-3	TRBJ1-1	once	TGTGCCAGCAGCCCAGGCGCGGGGGCAAACACTGAAGCTTTCTTT	CASSPGAGANTEAFF
.	TRBV19	TRBJ1-6	.	TGTGCCAGTAGTGACATTCAGGGGATCTCCTATAATTCACCCCTCCACTTT	CASSDIQGISYNSPLHF
TRBD1	TRBV5-1	TRBJ2-7	.	TGCGCCAGCAGACGAACAGGGGATCCCTACGAGCAGTACTTC	CASRRTGDPYEQYF
TRBD1	TRBV19	TRBJ2-1	.	TGTGCCACCCTGGGGCAGGGGGCTATGGATGAGCAGTTCTTC	CATLGQGAMDEQFF
.	TRBV7-9	TRBJ1-1	.	TGTGCCAGCAGCTTAGTAAGTAGTGCGGGACACTTGAACACTGAAGCTTTCTTT	CASSLVSSAGHLNTEAFF
.	TRBV15	TRBJ1-1	.	TGTGCCACCAGCCCCTCCGGAACTGAAGCTTTCTTT	CATSPSGTEAFF
TRBD1	TRBV6-1	TRBJ2-7	.	TGTGCCAGCAGTGAAGCGCGTCCGGGACAGGGCGTTCGCTACGAGCAGTACTTC	CASSEARPGQGVRYEQYF
TRBD1	TRBV10-3	TRBJ1-5	.	TGTGCCATCAGTGAGGGGACAGGGAAAAATCAGCCCCAGCATTTT	CAISEGTGKNQPQHF
TRBD2	TRBV14	TRBJ2-7	.	TGTGCCAGCAGCCAACTTACGGGACTAGCGGGCTACGAGCAGTACTTC	CASSQLTGLAGYEQYF
TRBD2	TRBV28	TRBJ2-7	.	TGTGCCAGCAGTTTCCGACTAGCGGATTCCTACGAGCAGTACTTC	CASSFRLADSYEQYF
.	TRBV28	TRBJ1-1	.	TGTGCCAGCCGCTGGCCGGGTGGGGGAGCTTTCTTT	CASRWPGGGAFF
.	TRBV29-1	TRBJ1-3	.	TGCAGCGCGGGGGGGAGAGGAAACACCATATATTTT	CSAGGRGNTIYF
.	TRBV27	TRBJ1-1	.	TGTGCCAGCTCCCCGCTCGGGACACGGACTGAAGCTTTCTTT	CASSPLGTRTEAFF
TRBD1	TRBV15	TRBJ2-2	.	TGTGCCACCAGCGGGGGACAGTTCACCGGGGAGCTGTTTTTT	CATSGGQFTGELFF
TRBD1	TRBV11-2	TRBJ1-1	.	TGTGCCAGCAGCCCCCGGGACAGGGGTTACACTGAAGCTTTCTTT	CASSPRDRGYTEAFF
TRBD1	TRBV6-5	TRBJ1-1	.	TGTGCCAGCAGTTGGGGACAGGGGAACACTGAAGCTTTCTTT	CASSWGQGNTEAFF
.	TRBV7-2	TRBJ2-7	.	TGTGCCAGCAGCTTAGGACGCTACGAGCAGTACTTC	CASSLGRYEQYF
TRBD2	TRBV5-5	TRBJ2-2	.	TGTGCCAGCAGCACAATGGTCCCGGCGGGGGCGAACACCGGGGAGCTGTTTTTT	CASSTMVPAGANTGELFF
.	TRBV12-3/TRBV12-4	TRBJ1-5	.	TGTGCCAGCAGTTTAGTGGGTCAGCCCCAGCATTTT	CASSLVGQPQHF
TRBD2	TRBV7-9	TRBJ2-1	.	TGTGCCAGCAGCCGGATAGCGGGGGGCGGGGACAATGAGCAGTTCTTC	CASSRIAGGGDNEQFF
TRBD2	TRBV6-2/TRBV6-3	TRBJ2-1	.	TGTGCCAGCAGTTACTCGGTCGGGACTAGCGGGGGGGCACGCTCCTACAATGAGCAGTTCTTC	CASSYSVGTSGGARSYNEQFF
.	TRBV20-1	TRBJ1-3	.	TGCAGTGCTAGTAGGGCTACTGGAAACACCATATATTTT	CSASRATGNTIYF
.	TRBV28	TRBJ1-5	.	TGTGCCAGCAGTTTAAGGACAGGCAATCAGCCCCAGCATTTT	CASSLRTGNQPQHF
.	TRBV6-5	TRBJ1-5	.	TGTGCCAGCAGTCCAGCCGGCTCGAAGGCGCCCCAGCATTTT	CASSPAGSKAPQHF
.	TRBV3-1/TRBV3-2	TRBJ2-3	.	TGTGCCAGCAGCCAAGCCCCCGTACGCAGTGTCACAGATACGCAGTATTTT	CASSQAPVRSVTDTQYF
TRBD1	TRBV7-2	TRBJ1-3	.	TGTGCCAGCAGCTTAAGTCAGGGGGCGAACACCATATATTTT	CASSLSQGANTIYF
.	TRBV19	TRBJ1-3	.	TGTGCCAGTAGTACCACCGGTATTGGAAACACCATATATTTT	CASSTTGIGNTIYF
.	TRBV5-1	TRBJ2-5	.	TGCGCCAGCAGCTTGATGCGTAGTGAGACCCAGTACTTC	CASSLMRSETQYF
.	TRBV19	TRBJ2-1	.	TGTGCCAGTAGTCCACCGGGGGCAGGGAGGGGCAATGAGCAGTTCTTC	CASSPPGAGRGNEQFF